A single sample is the source of the 16 T cell receptor beta chains below, sequenced in a study of spatial heterogeneity in lung cancer. The time point was: sample taken at primary tumor resection. One entry per CDR3 protein results from TCRdb running MiXCR on the 5' RACE reads. The sample lists tens of thousands of distinct CDR3 sequences, approximately 3% occurring once. Sequencing used normal lung tissue next to the tumor, obtained at surgery. Receptor source: a male donor with early-stage non-small cell lung cancer.

The sample holds many counts of this clonotype. The genes are TRBV10-3 and TRBJ2-7, with a possible D match to TRBD1 (5 bases). Germline V gene data show CDR1 as ENHRY and CDR2 as SYGVKD. V lost 10 bases and J 0 bases, leaving 16 bases between the germline ends. This CDR3 has 14 residues. The CDR3 DNA sequence: TGTGCCACCGGAAGGGGTCGGGTCTCCTACGAGCAGTACTTC. Encoded protein: CATGRGRVSYEQYF.

Many counts were recorded for this clonotype. The gene calls are TRBV3-1 and TRBJ2-7; D is unclear. Trimming shortened V by 3 bases and J by 3 bases, and 9 bases separated the two germline ends. CDR3 length: 13 amino acids. From germline, CDR1 is LGHDT and CDR2 YNNKEL (reference sequence). CDR3: CASSHSGDYEQYF. CDR3 DNA sequence: TGTGCCAGCAGCCATTCTGGGGACTACGAGCAGTACTTC.

There are a few counts of this clonotype. The chain is built from TRBV30 and TRBJ2-7, with D possibly being TRBD2 (6 bases). The CDR3 runs to 13 residues. The V gene's germline CDR1 is GTSNPN and CDR2 SVGIG (reference sequence). V lost 3 bases, J lost 2 bases, and 11 bases lay in between. CDR3 bases: TGTGCCTGGAGCGGGAGCGGACCCTACGAGCAGTACTTC. It translates to CAWSGSGPYEQYF.

This clonotype came up many times. The chain has TRBV28 and TRBJ1-5; tentatively, D is TRBD1 (6 bases). CDR3 length equals 14 residues. Between the trimmed V and J ends, which lost 3 bases and 6 bases, there was a span of 12 bases. The germline V gene encodes CDR1 MDHEN and CDR2 SYDVKM. The CDR3 DNA reads TGTGCCAGCAGTTTCGGACAGACTCGTCAGCCCCAGCATTTT. It encodes CASSFGQTRQPQHF.

This clonotype showed up many times. The chain couples TRBV18 to TRBJ2-7; no clear D. The germline gives CDR1 KGHSH, CDR2 LQKENI. The CDR3 is 11 residues long. The V end was cut by 2 bases, the J end by 5 bases, with 4 bases between. CDR3 sequence reads: CASSPFHEQYF. As DNA, the CDR3 is TGTGCCAGCTCACCATTCCACGAGCAGTACTTC.

This clonotype showed up many times. V gene TRBV7-8 combines with J gene TRBJ2-4; 10 bases agree with TRBD1. CDR3 size: 17 residues. V shed 8 bases, J shed 0 bases, and the junction held 10 bases outside the gene matches. Looked up from germline, CDR1 is SGHVS and CDR2 is FQNEAQ. The DNA of the CDR3 is TGTGCCAGCTCTGCAACGGGACAGGGGCTAGCCAAAAACATTCAGTACTTC. Protein product: CASSATGQGLAKNIQYF.

In this sample, this clonotype turned up many times. The chain recombines TRBV6-2 or TRBV6-3 with TRBJ2-3; D perhaps matches TRBD2 (5 bases). The V end lost 2 bases, the J end lost 4 bases, and 10 bases lay between the germline ends. Germline values: CDR1 MNHEY, CDR2 SVGEGT. The length of the CDR3 is 14 residues. CDR3 sequence: CASSYGLAADTQYF. The CDR3 DNA follows: TGTGCCAGCAGTTACGGGCTAGCTGCAGATACGCAGTATTTT.

This clonotype was observed at least ten times. The chain uses TRBV20-1 and TRBJ1-2; TRBD1 might be the D (6 bases). CDR1 is DFQATT, CDR2 SNEGSKA, per germline (reference sequence). The CDR3 consists of 13 residues. V was trimmed by 0 bases and J by 7 bases, leaving 12 bases between them. The chain's CDR3 is CSAREQGARGYTF. CDR3 sequence (DNA): TGCAGTGCTAGAGAACAGGGAGCTCGTGGCTACACCTTC.

This clonotype was seen ten or more times. This chain uses TRBV6-1 with TRBJ2-3, with no clear D. CDR1 MNHNS and CDR2 SASEGT come from the germline V gene. V lost 7 bases to trimming and J lost 2 bases, with 7 bases between them. The CDR3 is 12 residues long. CDR3 residues: CASTPTTDTQYF. DNA of the CDR3: TGTGCCAGCACCCCGACCACAGATACGCAGTATTTT.

This clonotype appeared many times. The chain uses TRBV3-1 and TRBJ2-7; a weak D match, TRBD1 (6 bases). The CDR3 covers 15 residues. V lost 4 bases and J lost 1, with 14 bases in between. Germline V lookup: CDR1 LGHDT, CDR2 YNNKEL (reference sequence). The CDR3 DNA is TGTGCCAGCAGCCTCGTGCCGACAGGTTCCTACGAGCAGTACTTC. As protein: CASSLVPTGSYEQYF.

This clonotype was seen ten or more times. The chain employs TRBV29-1 and TRBJ1-2, with unresolved D. Germline CDR1 is SQVTM and CDR2 is ANQGSEA. CDR3 size: 13 residues. The V gene lost 8 bases and the J gene lost 8 bases, with 21 bases spanning the gap. CDR3 protein: CSPKQMGFEGYTF. The CDR3 DNA sequence: TGCAGCCCGAAACAAATGGGGTTCGAGGGCTACACCTTC.

Ten or more counts support this clonotype. The chain couples TRBV4-1 to TRBJ2-7; 8 bases are a match to TRBD1. V was clipped by 3 bases and J by 2 bases; unmatched bases: 3. The CDR3 extends over 14 amino acids. CDR1 and CDR2 (germline): MGHRA, YSYEKL. CDR3 loop: CASSHGQGAYEQYF. CDR3 DNA: TGCGCCAGCAGCCATGGACAGGGAGCCTACGAGCAGTACTTC.

Ten or more counts support this clonotype. The chain uses TRBV7-8 and TRBJ2-3, with 10 bases identical to TRBD1. V was clipped by 1 base and J by 6 bases; unmatched bases: 1. Germline V gives CDR1 SGHVS, CDR2 FQNEAQ. The CDR3 is 14 amino acids. This CDR3 is CASSLGDRGDTQYF. Written as DNA, the CDR3 is TGTGCCAGCAGCTTAGGGGACAGGGGTGATACGCAGTATTTT.

This clonotype turned up a few times. This chain joins TRBV20-1 and TRBJ2-1, with TRBD1 as a possible D gene (6 bases). The CDR3 contains 14 residues. The germline V gene encodes CDR1 DFQATT and CDR2 SNEGSKA (reference sequence). Trimming removed 2 bases at V and 4 bases at J, with 12 bases between. The CDR3: CSARFQGSYNEQFF. The CDR3 coding sequence is TGCAGTGCTAGATTCCAGGGGTCATACAATGAGCAGTTCTTC.

This clonotype was counted at least ten times. The genes are TRBV29-1 and TRBJ2-1; D gene ambiguous. Germline V gives CDR1 SQVTM, CDR2 ANQGSEA. CDR3 length: 14 residues. The V gene lost 5 bases and the J gene lost 8 bases, with 19 bases spanning the gap. The CDR3 coding sequence is TGCAGCGTTTTGGACCCCCTTGCTCCGGATGAGCAGTTCTTC. Translating gives CSVLDPLAPDEQFF.

This clonotype was picked up many times. The V and J genes are TRBV4-2 and TRBJ2-1; D is perhaps TRBD1 or TRBD2 (5 bases each). CDR1 is LGHNA, CDR2 YNFKEQ, per germline. With 1 base removed from V and 2 bases from J, the gap between germline ends came to 18 bases. This CDR3 comprises 18 residues. This CDR3 is CASSQANALRGAYNEQFF. The CDR3 region has the DNA TGTGCCAGCAGCCAAGCCAACGCGTTGAGGGGCGCCTACAATGAGCAGTTCTTC.